This T cell receptor beta chain was obtained from a study of cytomegalovirus exposure and HLA in healthy donors. The PCR was carried out with 60 Vbeta primers and 13 Jbeta primers. Profiled with immunoSEQ multiplex PCR; TCRdb holds only in-frame clones, not every one. The table lists over 150,000 clones, around 77% of them singletons, with 1% in the top ten. This CDR3 has 14 residues. V shed 3 bases and J shed 3 bases, with 8 bases lying between them. CDR1 MDHEN and CDR2 SYDVKM come from the germline V gene. The source of this sequence is a woman in her 50s in good health and CMV-seropositive. The gene calls are TRBV28 and TRBJ1-4, with a possible D match to TRBD1 (5 bases). What was sequenced was PBMCs. CDR3 coding DNA: TGTGCCAGCAGTTTTGTACAGGCTAATGAAAAACTGTTTTTT. This encodes CASSFVQANEKLFF.